What follows are 29 T cell receptor beta chains derived from one specimen sequenced in a study of low-dose radiotherapy and immunotherapy resistance in tumors. Time point indicated: after trial treatment. Documented treatment: LDRT plus nivolumab, ipilimumab, low-dose cyclophosphamide and aspirin (RACIN trial). TCR amplification involved 20 PCR cycles with a constant-region primer and V-primer adapter. One entry per CDR3 protein results from TCRdb running MiXCR on the reads. The table has approximately 52,000 distinct CDR3 sequences, around 34% seen once. The specimen comprised PBMCs, sampled after low-dose radiotherapy plus immunotherapy. These receptors all stem from a male donor with rectosigmoid adenocarcinoma.

This clonotype is deemed medium-sized. The rearrangement joins TRBV7-9 to TRBJ2-7; TRBD1 agrees at 8 bases. This CDR3 comprises 14 residues. Unmatched junction bases numbered 6, after V lost 4 bases and J lost 4 bases. CDR1 and CDR2 from the germline V gene are SEHNR and FQNEAQ (reference sequence). CDR3 region: CASSWTGRTYEQYF. CDR3 DNA sequence: TGTGCCAGCAGCTGGACAGGGAGGACGTACGAGCAGTACTTC. Based on the CDR3 plus reference TRBV7-9 and TRBJ2-7, the full variable domain is DTGVSQNPRHKITKRGQNVTFRCDPISEHNRLYWYRQTLGQGPEFLTYFQNEAQLEKSRLLSDRFSAERPKGSFSTLEIQRTEQGDSAMYLCASSWTGRTYEQYFGPGTRLTVT.

This clonotype occurred once. A far larger clone is just one base off, so this is likely a read error. The chain employs TRBV20-1 and TRBJ2-7; 11 bases line up with TRBD2. Germline assignment: CDR1 DFQATT and CDR2 SNEGSKA (reference sequence). The CDR3 spans 17 residues. The junction had 15 bases not matched to a gene; V was cut back by 1 base and J by 7 bases. CDR3 residues: CSARGEAGLADYNEQYF. In nucleotides, the CDR3 is TGCAGTGCTAGAGGCGAAGCGGGACTAGCGGATTACAATGAGCAGTACTTC.

V gene TRBV4-1 combines with J gene TRBJ2-3; 8 bases fit TRBD2. CDR1 MGHRA and CDR2 YSYEKL come from the germline V gene. The ends lost 2 bases at V and 4 bases at J; junction bases unmatched: 8. The CDR3 has 16 residues. CDR3 nucleotides: TGCGCCAGCAGCCAAAAACCGGGACTAGTAGCAGATACGCAGTATTTT. Translated: CASSQKPGLVADTQYF.

This clonotype was seen many times. The chain is built from TRBV7-9 and TRBJ2-7; D tentatively fits TRBD1 or TRBD2 (5 bases each). The V gene lost 6 bases and the J gene lost 0 bases, with 21 bases spanning the gap. Germline V CDR1 and CDR2: SEHNR, FQNEAQ (reference sequence). The CDR3 extends over 17 amino acids. The CDR3: CASSKGPNRGVSYEQYF. In DNA, the CDR3 is TGTGCCAGCAGTAAGGGACCGAATCGGGGTGTCTCCTACGAGCAGTACTTC.

This chain connects TRBV4-1 to TRBJ1-2, with 7 bases that match TRBD1. V was pared by 4 bases and J by 6 bases, with 14 bases of the junction left unmatched. Germline V gene sequence: CDR1 MGHRA, CDR2 YSYEKL. The CDR3 covers 16 residues. The CDR3 is CASSRAGTALRDGYTF. The DNA for the CDR3 is TGCGCCAGCAGCCGAGCAGGGACAGCCTTACGGGATGGCTACACCTTC.

The V and J genes are TRBV29-1 and TRBJ1-2, with D unresolved. CDR3 length: 13 amino acids. V lost 4 bases and J 0 bases, leaving 9 bases between the germline ends. CDR1 and CDR2 (germline): SQVTM, ANQGSEA. Here the CDR3 DNA reads TGCAGCGTTGCCAGTATCTCTAACTATGGCTACACCTTC. Translated: CSVASISNYGYTF.

About this clonotype itself: A far larger clone is off by one base, so a read error is likely. The chain links TRBV6-2 or TRBV6-3 to TRBJ2-7, with 9 bases that match TRBD1. The CDR3 extends over 15 amino acids. Unmatched junction bases numbered 7, after V lost 0 bases and J lost 7 bases. CDR1 is MNHEY and CDR2 is SVGEGT in the germline V gene. CDR3 sequence (DNA): TGTGCCAGCAGTTACTCTGGGACAGGGTACGGTGAGCAGTACTTC. This translates into CASSYSGTGYGEQYF.

This clonotype showed up just a few times. The V gene is TRBV11-2, the J gene TRBJ2-3, with D tentatively TRBD1 or TRBD2 (5 bases each). CDR3 length: 14 amino acids. Germline CDR1 is SGHAT and CDR2 is FQNNGV. The V gene lost 3 bases and the J gene lost 2 bases, with 9 bases spanning the gap. The CDR3 DNA sequence: TGTGCCAGCAGCTTGGGACGGTTCACAGATACGCAGTATTTT. This codes for CASSLGRFTDTQYF.

The rearrangement uses TRBV7-6 and TRBJ2-2; TRBD2 matches at 10 bases. The CDR3 covers 14 residues. The V gene's germline CDR1 is SGHVS and CDR2 FNYEAQ. Germline trimming cut 2 bases from V and 6 bases from J; bases unmatched to any gene: 0. The CDR3 spells CASSLLAGAGELFF. The CDR3 nucleotides read TGTGCCAGCAGCTTACTAGCGGGAGCCGGGGAGCTGTTTTTT.

The table lists this clonotype with many counts. The chain links TRBV20-1 to TRBJ2-7, with 14 bases that match TRBD2. Germline V gene data show CDR1 as DFQATT and CDR2 as SNEGSKA (reference sequence). V trimming: 0 bases; J trimming: 0 bases; junction bases outside the gene matches: 10. The CDR3 totals 19 residues. CDR3 nucleotides: TGCAGTGCTAGAGATAGTGGTGGACTAGCGGGGGGCAGCTCCTACGAGCAGTACTTC. Its protein is CSARDSGGLAGGSSYEQYF.

This clonotype came up many times. The rearrangement uses TRBV27 and TRBJ1-5; no clear D gene. Germline CDR1 is MNHEY and CDR2 is SMNVEV (reference sequence). V was trimmed by 1 base and J by 5 bases, leaving 9 bases between them. The CDR3 contains 14 residues. The CDR3 reads CASSLLGSDQPQHF. The CDR3 coding sequence is TGTGCCAGCAGTTTATTGGGTAGTGATCAGCCCCAGCATTTT.

This clonotype was observed at least ten times. A junction boundary mismatches the germline segment, possibly from a read error. V gene TRBV4-3 combines with J gene TRBJ2-1; D is uncertain. The CDR3 extends over 13 amino acids. CDR1 and CDR2 (germline): LGHNA, YSLEER. CDR3 nucleotides: TGCGCCAGCAGCCAAGATCCTGGGGTCGCTACCTCTTTC. Translation gives CASSQDPGVATSF.

In its sample, this clonotype was seen once. The chain is built from TRBV7-6 and TRBJ2-1, with 8 bases fitting TRBD2. CDR3 length: 15 amino acids. Per germline, CDR1 SGHVS and CDR2 FNYEAQ. V shed 4 bases, J shed 7 bases, and the junction held 9 bases outside the gene matches. The CDR3 spells CASSSGLDVVNEQFF. The CDR3 DNA reads as TGTGCCAGCAGCTCGGGACTAGACGTGGTTAATGAGCAGTTCTTC.

This clonotype was seen repeatedly, ten times or more. In nucleotides, the CDR3 is TGTGCCAGTAGTATGGGGCTGCGTTGGCAGGGGGAAGATGGGGCCAACGTCCTGACTTTC. Protein product: CASSMGLRWQGEDGANVLTF. V usage is TRBV19 and J usage is TRBJ2-6; 7 nucleotides agree with TRBD1. CDR1 and CDR2 from the germline V gene are LNHDA and SQIVND (reference sequence). V shed 3 bases and J 3 bases; nucleotides not matched to a gene: 17. CDR3 length equals 20 residues.

The chain recombines TRBV28 with TRBJ1-3; TRBD1 aligns across 11 bases. Germline CDR1 is MDHEN and CDR2 is SYDVKM. The CDR3 sequence is 18 residues long. The V segment lost 5 bases and the J segment 3 bases; nucleotides outside the gene matches: 12. This chain's CDR3 is CASSPLPGQGEVGNTIYF. In DNA, the CDR3 is TGTGCCAGCAGTCCGTTACCGGGACAGGGGGAGGTTGGAAACACCATATATTTT.

This clonotype was counted many times. J is TRBJ2-2 and V is TRBV7-9; 7 bases agree with TRBD1. CDR1 and CDR2 from the germline V gene are SEHNR and FQNEAQ (reference sequence). The CDR3 runs to 14 residues. V dropped 7 bases and J dropped 6; count of bases not matched to a gene: 8. In DNA form, the CDR3 reads TGTGCCAGCATCGCCGGGACAGTCTCCGGGGAGCTGTTTTTT. It encodes CASIAGTVSGELFF.

This clonotype was seen many times. The rearrangement links TRBV5-4 to TRBJ1-5; D possibly corresponds to TRBD1 (6 bases). The CDR3 is made up of 15 amino acids. The germline V gene encodes CDR1 SGHNT and CDR2 YYREEE (reference sequence). Trimming removed 4 bases from V and 5 bases from J, with 16 bases in between. The CDR3 loop is CASSPAPDSYQPQHF. The CDR3 bases are TGTGCCAGCAGCCCGGCCCCGGACAGCTATCAGCCCCAGCATTTT.

The chain uses TRBV7-6 and TRBJ1-5; a weak D match, TRBD1 (5 bases). The CDR3 length is 17 residues. CDR1 SGHVS and CDR2 FNYEAQ come from the germline V gene. V was trimmed by 1 base and J by 2 bases, leaving 15 bases between them. The CDR3 nucleotides are TGTGCCAGCAGCTTAGAGGGTGGGCGGGGCGGCAATCAGCCCCAGCATTTT. It encodes CASSLEGGRGGNQPQHF.

This clonotype was recorded many times. CDR3 sequence: CASSLGDRGTQETQYF. As DNA, the CDR3 is TGTGCCAGCAGCTTAGGAGATAGGGGTACTCAGGAGACCCAGTACTTC. The chain carries TRBV7-9 and TRBJ2-5; D might be TRBD1 (5 bases). The V gene's germline CDR1 is SEHNR and CDR2 FQNEAQ (reference sequence). The ends were cut back, 1 base at V and 5 bases at J, with 17 bases in the middle. This CDR3 comprises 16 residues.

This clonotype has at least ten counts. The gene calls are TRBV30 and TRBJ1-4; D remains unclear. The CDR3 contains 12 residues. Germline V gene data show CDR1 as GTSNPN and CDR2 as SVGIG (reference sequence). V lost 2 bases, J lost 8 bases, and 9 bases lay in between. The CDR3 DNA reads TGTGCCTGGAGTCCCCTAGGGGAAAAACTGTTTTTT. Protein sequence: CAWSPLGEKLFF.

In this sample, this clonotype turned up many times. This chain joins TRBV7-2 and TRBJ2-1; tentative D call: TRBD2 (6 bases). V lost 6 bases to trimming and J lost 0 bases, with 12 bases between them. Germline CDR1 reads SGHTA; CDR2 reads FQGNSA. CDR3 length: 15 residues. The CDR3 spells CASSRIAVSYNEQFF. CDR3 in DNA: TGTGCCAGCAGTAGGATAGCGGTCTCCTACAATGAGCAGTTCTTC.

About this clonotype: It differs at one base from a far larger clone, so likely a read error. The chain is built from TRBV6-5 and TRBJ2-6; 7 nucleotides match TRBD1. CDR1 is MNHEY and CDR2 is SVGAGI in the germline V gene. The CDR3 covers 15 residues. The CDR3 DNA is TGTTCCAGCAGTGGGGACAGCTCTGGGGCCAACGTCCTGACTTTC. Translation gives CSSSGDSSGANVLTF.

By sample share, this clonotype is medium-sized (0.01 to 0.1%). The chain recombines TRBV6-2 or TRBV6-3 with TRBJ2-7, with TRBD1 matching over 8 bases. V gave up 2 bases and J gave up 0 bases; unmatched junction bases: 9. CDR1 is MNHEY, CDR2 SVGEGT, per germline. CDR3 size: 17 residues. This CDR3 reads CASSYASGTGVSYEQYF. Written as DNA, the CDR3 is TGTGCCAGCAGTTACGCGAGTGGGACAGGAGTCTCCTACGAGCAGTACTTC.

CDR3 in amino acids: CASGQGHNQPQHF. The DNA of the CDR3 is TGTGCAAGTGGACAGGGGCACAATCAGCCCCAGCATTTT. The J gene is TRBJ1-5, the V gene TRBV18, with 9 bases aligning to TRBD1. Per the germline V gene, CDR1 is KGHSH and CDR2 is LQKENI. The CDR3 covers 13 residues.

There are a few counts of this clonotype. The rearrangement links TRBV6-1 to TRBJ2-7; D might be TRBD2 (5 bases). The CDR3 has 12 residues. Looked up from germline, CDR1 is MNHNS and CDR2 is SASEGT. V was cut by 10 bases and J by 3 bases, with 13 bases left in between. CDR3 bases: TGTGCCATTTCTCCCGGGGACTACGAGCAGTACTTC. Residues: CAISPGDYEQYF.

The gene calls are TRBV3-1 and TRBJ2-7, with D perhaps TRBD2 (6 bases). The V and J ends lost 3 bases and 7 bases respectively, with 10 bases between them. CDR1 LGHDT and CDR2 YNNKEL come from the germline V gene (reference sequence). This CDR3 has 12 amino acids. CDR3 bases: TGTGCCAGCAGCCAGGGGACTCTTGAGCAGTACTTC. Encoded protein: CASSQGTLEQYF.

This chain links TRBV4-1 with TRBJ2-1; D unresolved. The V end lost 1 base, the J end lost 9 bases, and 7 bases lay between the germline ends. The CDR3 consists of 12 residues. The germline V gene encodes CDR1 MGHRA and CDR2 YSYEKL. The DNA for the CDR3 is TGCGCCAGCAGCCAAGCGGTAGGTGAGCAGTTCTTC. Translation gives CASSQAVGEQFF.

The chain has TRBV28 and TRBJ2-1; a possible D gene is TRBD2 (6 bases). The germline V gene encodes CDR1 MDHEN and CDR2 SYDVKM. Trimming shortened V by 4 bases and J by 6 bases, and 13 bases separated the two germline ends. This CDR3 spans 14 amino acids. The CDR3 loop is CASSWSGGSNEQFF. The DNA for the CDR3 is TGTGCCAGCAGTTGGTCTGGAGGGAGCAATGAGCAGTTCTTC.

This clonotype came up many times. The V call is TRBV6-2 or TRBV6-3, the J call TRBJ1-1; 12 nucleotides match TRBD1. J gave up 4 bases and V 1 base, and 13 bases lay outside the gene matches. CDR1 MNHEY and CDR2 SVGEGT come from the germline V gene. The CDR3 extends over 19 amino acids. The CDR3 nucleotides are TGTGCCAGCAGTTACTATGTCCGGGGACAGGGGGCTCGGGGCACTGAAGCTTTCTTT. This translates into CASSYYVRGQGARGTEAFF.